One sample yielded the 18 T cell receptor delta chains listed below, sequenced in a study of Vδ1+ human thymocytes. The study, taken as a whole, reports: Thymic TRG and TRD repertoires appeared highly polyclonal, with Gaussian CDR3 length distributions.

RNA was extracted from the cells and then reverse transcribed. CDR3 amplicons came from multiplex PCR with pooled V-gene forward and constant-region reverse primers. TCRdb processed the multiplex PCR reads again with the CATT caller. The sample has roughly 76,000 delta-chain clones, about 35% seen once. These receptors' antigens are unknown. The sequenced sample consisted of Vdelta1+ gamma-delta thymocytes from the thymus. The subset denotes: FACS-sorted CD3+ TCRalphabeta- TCRVdelta1+ TCRVdelta2- thymocytes. These receptors all come from a boy younger than two who had congenital heart surgery.

The table lists this clone with a few counts. V usage is TRDV1 and J usage is TRDJ1, with a weak D call TRDD3 (6 bases). Germline CDR1 and CDR2: TSWWSYY and QGS. CDR3 length: 15 amino acids. V was trimmed by 4 bases and J by 0 bases, leaving 12 bases between them. This CDR3 is CALGVRRGYTDKLIF. DNA of the CDR3: TGTGCTCTTGGGGTCAGGAGGGGATACACCGATAAACTCATCTTT.

About this clone: Different DNA sequences within this sample yield the same CDR3. The chain is built from TRDV1 and TRDJ1; 12 bases match TRDD3. J gave up 1 base and V 1 base, and 19 bases lay outside the gene matches. CDR1 is TSWWSYY, CDR2 QGS, per germline. The CDR3 extends over 22 amino acids. CDR3 sequence reads: CALGEPPPSCLLGDTLTDKLIF. In nucleotides, the CDR3 is TGTGCTCTTGGGGAACCACCTCCCTCCTGTTTACTGGGGGATACTCTCACCGATAAACTCATCTTT.

The chain couples TRDV1 to TRDJ1; possibly TRDD3 for D (5 bases). CDR3 size: 21 residues. V was cut by 2 bases and J by 0 bases, with 28 bases left in between. CDR1 and CDR2 from the germline V gene are TSWWSYY and QGS. The CDR3 is CALGELHIGAPPMGYTDKLIF. The CDR3, as DNA: TGTGCTCTTGGGGAATTACATATTGGGGCTCCACCAATGGGGTACACCGATAAACTCATCTTT.

The gene calls are TRDV1 and TRDJ1; 12 positions match TRDD3. CDR3 length: 22 residues. CDR1 and CDR2 from the germline V gene are TSWWSYY and QGS. With V trimmed by 5 bases and J by 1 base, 23 bases remained unmatched. The CDR3 is CALGPLPVRYWGILGGTDKLIF. Here the CDR3 DNA reads TGTGCTCTTGGGCCACTCCCCGTTCGGTACTGGGGGATACTGGGGGGCACCGATAAACTCATCTTT.

The chain combines TRDV1 with TRDJ1; 13 nucleotides align to TRDD3. CDR3 size: 21 residues. Trimming took 3 bases from V and 1 from J; bases not matched to a gene: 17. In germline, CDR1 is TSWWSYY, CDR2 QGS. The CDR3 region has the DNA TGTGCTCTTGGGGAGCTCTCGTCCCTGGTACTGGGGGATACGAGCACCGATAAACTCATCTTT. It is translated as CALGELSSLVLGDTSTDKLIF.

Notes on this clone: This CDR3 is also generated by other DNA sequences in the sample. The J gene is TRDJ2, the V gene TRDV1; D remains unclear. The CDR3 is 16 amino acids. Trimming stripped 5 bases from V and 1 base from J, with 14 bases between. The germline V gene has CDR1 TSWWSYY and CDR2 QGS. CDR3 in DNA: TGTGCTCTTGGGCACCGATTGCGTGATTTGACAGCACAACTCTTCTTT. Encoded protein: CALGHRLRDLTAQLFF.

This clone was counted a few times. The chain employs TRDV1 and TRDJ1; D is ambiguous. The V end was cut by 6 bases, the J end by 7 bases, with 12 bases between. The V gene's germline CDR1 is TSWWSYY and CDR2 QGS. There are 12 residues in the CDR3. Here the CDR3 reads CALGSVAGKLIF. CDR3 DNA sequence: TGTGCTCTTGGCTCGGTTGCGGGTAAACTCATCTTT.

This clone was detected only a few times. The chain employs TRDV1 and TRDJ1; D is uncertain. In germline, CDR1 is TSWWSYY, CDR2 QGS. The CDR3 length is 14 residues. V lost 2 bases, J lost 3 bases, and 10 bases lay in between. The DNA for the CDR3 is TGTGCTCTTGGGGAATTTACTGATCCCGATAAACTCATCTTT. This gives the protein CALGEFTDPDKLIF.

As concerns this clone: Other DNA sequences in the sample encode the same CDR3. The V call is TRDV1, the J call TRDJ1; 9 nucleotides agree with TRDD3. Germline CDR1 TSWWSYY, CDR2 QGS. The junction had 21 bases not matched to a gene; V was cut back by 1 base and J by 0 bases. The CDR3 loop spans 22 amino acids. CDR3 protein: CALGERRYHRYWGNKYTDKLIF. The CDR3 DNA is TGTGCTCTTGGGGAACGCAGATACCATCGGTACTGGGGGAATAAGTACACCGATAAACTCATCTTT.

This clone was counted only a few times. This chain joins TRDV1 and TRDJ1, with D tentatively TRDD2 (6 bases). The V and J ends lost 1 base and 0 bases respectively, with 30 bases between them. The CDR3 covers 22 residues. Germline lookup yields CDR1 TSWWSYY and CDR2 QGS. CDR3 coding DNA: TGTGCTCTTGGGGAACCGGCCTTCCCACTTCGTCCTCATGCTGGAAACACCGATAAACTCATCTTT. The encoded protein is CALGEPAFPLRPHAGNTDKLIF.

V usage is TRDV1 and J usage is TRDJ2; D possibly uses TRDD2 or TRDD3 (8 bases each). V lost 2 bases, J lost 3 bases, and 46 bases lay in between. This CDR3 spans 27 amino acids. The germline gives CDR1 TSWWSYY, CDR2 QGS. The CDR3 coding sequence is TGTGCTCTTGGGGAAACCCAAACCCTCTTCCTACGTGGGATACGCGAATCAACTCTGAGGGTGACAGCACAACTCTTCTTT. It translates to CALGETQTLFLRGIRESTLRVTAQLFF.

This clone was detected only a few times. The gene calls are TRDV1 and TRDJ1, with D possibly matching TRDD3 (6 bases). This CDR3 comprises 21 residues. The V end was cut by 2 bases, the J end by 1 base, with 29 bases between. CDR1 and CDR2 (germline): TSWWSYY, QGS. CDR3 protein: CALGESPYASGGLWCTDKLIF. Written as DNA, the CDR3 is TGTGCTCTTGGGGAATCCCCCTACGCCAGTGGGGGGTTGTGGTGCACCGATAAACTCATCTTT.

The gene calls are TRDV1 and TRDJ1, with D maybe TRDD3 (6 bases). Germline CDR1 is TSWWSYY and CDR2 is QGS. This CDR3 has 19 residues. V lost 0 bases and J 10 bases, leaving 30 bases between the germline ends. CDR3 bases: TGTGCTCTTGGGGAACTAGTGGCACGCTGGGGACCGGGAGCCGTCGCACTCATCTTT. Amino acids: CALGELVARWGPGAVALIF.

There are a few counts of this clone. The V call is TRDV1, the J call TRDJ1; 11 bases are a match to TRDD3. CDR1 TSWWSYY and CDR2 QGS come from the germline V gene. This CDR3 comprises 20 residues. V trimming: 0 bases; J trimming: 2 bases; junction bases outside the gene matches: 14. The CDR3 region is CALGELPGGYLRVWTDKLIF. The CDR3 coding sequence is TGTGCTCTTGGGGAACTTCCTGGGGGATACCTTCGGGTATGGACCGATAAACTCATCTTT.

V and J are TRDV1 and TRDJ1, with TRDD3 matching over 12 bases. J gave up 7 bases and V 4 bases, and 16 bases lay outside the gene matches. This CDR3 has 18 residues. Looked up from germline, CDR1 is TSWWSYY and CDR2 is QGS. CDR3 region: CALGGLLTTWGIRGKLIF. The CDR3 nucleotides are TGTGCTCTTGGGGGACTACTTACAACCTGGGGGATACGAGGTAAACTCATCTTT.

This clone was picked up a small number of times. The rearrangement joins TRDV1 to TRDJ1, with TRDD3 matching over 9 bases. Losses at the gene ends were 1 base for V and 0 bases for J; bases not matched to a gene: 18. Germline V gives CDR1 TSWWSYY, CDR2 QGS. CDR3 length equals 21 residues. Here the CDR3 reads CALGERSPSSYWGTYTDKLIF. DNA for the CDR3: TGTGCTCTTGGGGAACGGTCACCCTCCTCGTACTGGGGGACGTACACCGATAAACTCATCTTT.

The V gene is TRDV1, the J gene TRDJ1; 10 positions agree with TRDD3. V was clipped by 2 bases and J by 2 bases; unmatched bases: 20. From germline, CDR1 is TSWWSYY and CDR2 QGS. The CDR3 totals 21 residues. As DNA, the CDR3 is TGTGCTCTTGGGGAATGGGGCTACAGGGGATTGGGGGATACCTGGACCGATAAACTCATCTTT. The encoded protein is CALGEWGYRGLGDTWTDKLIF.

The genes are TRDV1 and TRDJ1, with 9 bases matching TRDD3. Germline CDR1 reads TSWWSYY; CDR2 reads QGS. This CDR3 comprises 18 residues. Trimming at V came to 2 bases and at J to 3 bases, leaving 13 bases not matched to a gene. The CDR3 bases are TGTGCTCTTGGGGAAATAACCGGGTGGGGGATATCGGCCGATAAACTCATCTTT. Protein sequence: CALGEITGWGISADKLIF.